One sample yielded the 6 T cell receptor beta chains listed below, sequenced in a study of OX40 agonist ivuxolimab in advanced cancers. Library creation used the immunoSEQ multiplex PCR assay. Not all clones reach the TCRdb copy of this immuneACCESS table, which keeps in-frame sequences only. Checked studies attribute under half of the gap to unresolved V genes and leave the rest unexplained. The sample contains some 40,000 clones, around 93% of them found a single time. 15% of the sample comes from the top ten. The sample was CD4+ or CD8+ T cells sorted from blood, taken in a trial of the OX40 agonist ivuxolimab. Receptors were obtained from an adult with an advanced solid tumor such as melanoma, head and neck, liver or kidney cancer.

The V call is TRBV7-6, the J call TRBJ2-7; tentatively, D is TRBD2 (6 bases). Per the germline V gene, CDR1 is SGHVS and CDR2 is FNYEAQ. The CDR3 is made up of 15 amino acids. Trimming left V 5 bases short and J 2 bases short, with 16 bases between. CDR3 coding DNA: TGTGCCAGCAGCCCATATGGGGGAGGTGCCTACGAGCAGTACTTC. This translates into CASSPYGGGAYEQYF.

The chain joins TRBV7-9 to TRBJ2-3; D tentatively reads TRBD1 or TRBD2 (5 bases each). Trimming left V 2 bases short and J 2 bases short, with 14 bases between. Germline V gene sequence: CDR1 SEHNR, CDR2 FQNEAQ (reference sequence). The CDR3 is 16 residues long. In nucleotides, the CDR3 is TGTGCCAGCAGCTTATTGAGGGACGGACTCACAGATACGCAGTATTTT. It yields the protein CASSLLRDGLTDTQYF.

V is TRBV7-6 and J is TRBJ2-3; tentatively, D is TRBD2 (6 bases). Germline V CDR1 and CDR2: SGHVS, FNYEAQ. Between the trimmed V and J ends, which lost 0 bases and 2 bases, there was a span of 9 bases. The CDR3 contains 15 residues. The CDR3 spells CASSLARGNTDTQYF. The DNA for the CDR3 is TGTGCCAGCAGCTTAGCGCGGGGTAACACAGATACGCAGTATTTT.

This chain links TRBV4-1 with TRBJ2-3; no reliable D call. CDR1 MGHRA and CDR2 YSYEKL come from the germline V gene. The CDR3 length is 17 residues. The V and J ends lost 0 bases and 2 bases respectively, with 15 bases between them. DNA of the CDR3: TGCGCCAGCAGCCAAGATAGGCCGGGCTTAGTCACAGATACGCAGTATTTT. This translates into CASSQDRPGLVTDTQYF.

By proportion, this clone is medium-sized. The CDR3 DNA follows: TGCGCCAGCAGCTTGGGCCAGACAGGGATCTACGAGCAGTACTTC. Its translation is CASSLGQTGIYEQYF. The gene calls are TRBV5-1 and TRBJ2-7; the match to TRBD1 covers 7 bases. Per germline, CDR1 SGHRS and CDR2 YFSETQ. V dropped 0 bases and J dropped 3; count of bases not matched to a gene: 6. The CDR3 runs to 15 residues. Variable domain in full (rest from reference TRBV5-1 and TRBJ2-7): KAGVTQTPRYLIKTRGQQVTLSCSPISGHRSVSWYQQTPGQGLQFLFEYFSETQRNKGNFPGRFSGRQFSNSRSEMNVSTLELGDSALYLCASSLGQTGIYEQYFGPGTRLTVT.

The V call is TRBV2, the J call TRBJ2-5; TRBD2 agrees at 12 bases. This CDR3 spans 15 amino acids. In germline, CDR1 is SNHLY, CDR2 FYNNEI. J lost 2 bases, V lost 6 bases, and 4 bases had no gene match. CDR3 residues: CASRGGLAGQETQYF. CDR3 coding DNA: TGTGCCAGCAGAGGAGGACTAGCGGGACAAGAGACCCAGTACTTC.